This T cell receptor (beta chain) was recorded in a study of T cells in Graves' hyperthyroidism and ophthalmopathy. Regarding the study as a whole: Researchers report that a 13 V-J model separated ophthalmopathy from stable hyperthyroidism. Ophthalmopathy was predicted by the model a median of 6.5 months ahead of onset.

Amplified TCR beta CDR3 regions came from RNA transcripts. TCR CDR3 regions were first amplified by RT-PCR with HTBI primers. TCRdb processed the multiplex PCR reads anew with MiXCR; each CDR3 protein has one entry. Here the sample spans approximately 600,000 distinct CDR3 sequences, around 15% being singletons. This clonotype was seen many times. Its antigen is not identified. Looked up from germline, CDR1 is KGHDR and CDR2 is SFDVKD. This CDR3 has 13 residues. Trimming stripped 1 base from V and 5 bases from J, with 8 bases between. In making diagnoses, clinical symptoms, serum thyroxine and TRAb, thyroid ultrasound and orbital computed tomography were all used. The authors obtained PBMCs from around 10 ml of fresh peripheral blood.

Sequenced: blood. The chain joins TRBV24-1 to TRBJ2-7, with D possibly being TRBD1 (5 bases). The source of this sequence is a woman under 40 with Graves' hyperthyroidism. CDR3 sequence (DNA): TGTGCCACCAGTGATTTCAGGGTGGACGAGCAGTACTTC. Its translation is CATSDFRVDEQYF.